The 14 T cell receptor beta chains below all came from one sample that was sequenced in a study of vaccination effects on CD4 cells after COVID-19. The table came from immunoSEQ multiplex PCR; TCRdb's copy has only in-frame clones and leaves some out. The sample includes 20,000 to 25,000 clones, 65% to 80% of them seen just once. Sequencing followed a ViraFEST assay step that expanded antigen-specific CD4+ T cells with viral peptide pools. Once cultured for roughly ten days, the cells underwent separation to obtain CD4+ T cells. Among the vaccine recipients, none had a prior SARS-CoV-2 infection, and nucleocapsid antibodies were negative. Their target antigens are unknown. The sample in question was CD4+ T cells from PBMCs cultured with HCoV-NL63 spike peptides, obtained before COVID-19 vaccination. The origin of the receptors is a human donor who received a COVID-19 vaccine.

The CDR3 sequence is CASSQDPKTGLDQPQHF. For the CDR3, the DNA is TGCGCCAGCAGCCAAGACCCTAAGACAGGGCTGGATCAGCCCCAGCATTTT. The chain combines TRBV4-1 with TRBJ1-5; 7 bases match TRBD1. Germline V CDR1 and CDR2: MGHRA, YSYEKL. The length of the CDR3 is 17 residues. V lost 0 bases, J lost 5 bases, and 10 bases stayed unmatched.

This clone has more than one count but fewer than ten. V usage is TRBV3-1 (or the pseudogene TRBV3-2) and J usage is TRBJ2-7, with 15 bases aligning to TRBD2. The CDR3 consists of 19 residues. Germline assignment: CDR1 LGHDT and CDR2 YNNKEL (reference sequence). With V trimmed by 4 bases and J by 2 bases, 12 bases remained unmatched. The CDR3 spells CASSRKSPGLAGGAYEQYF. The CDR3 nucleotides read TGTGCCAGCAGCCGCAAGTCCCCGGGACTAGCGGGGGGTGCCTACGAGCAGTACTTC.

V gene TRBV6-5 combines with J gene TRBJ2-5; D might be TRBD1 or TRBD2, each matching 7 bases. CDR1 and CDR2 from the germline V gene are MNHEY and SVGAGI. V lost 6 bases, J lost 5 bases, and 19 bases lay in between. The CDR3 runs 15 residues. The chain's CDR3 is CASSPRGGGFETQYF. CDR3 nucleotide sequence: TGTGCCAGCAGCCCCAGGGGGGGTGGTTTCGAGACCCAGTACTTC.

The CDR3 loop reads CASSIAEAGANVLTF. The CDR3 region has the DNA TGTGCCAGTAGTATTGCGGAGGCTGGGGCCAACGTCCTGACTTTC. The gene calls are TRBV19 and TRBJ2-6; tentatively, D is TRBD2 (5 bases). The length of the CDR3 is 15 residues. Per germline, CDR1 LNHDA and CDR2 SQIVND (reference sequence). V lost 3 bases to trimming and J lost 2 bases, with 8 bases between them.

This CDR3 reads CASLPGGVVSWTDTQYF. In DNA form, the CDR3 reads TGTGCCAGTTTACCGGGGGGTGTAGTGTCATGGACAGATACGCAGTATTTT. This chain uses TRBV19 with TRBJ2-3, with 7 bases that match TRBD2. Germline V gene sequence: CDR1 LNHDA, CDR2 SQIVND (reference sequence). The CDR3 sequence is 17 residues long. J was trimmed by 3 bases and V by 8 bases; bases with no gene match: 17.

The chain carries TRBV6-5 and TRBJ2-2; tentatively, D is TRBD1 (5 bases). This CDR3 is built from 15 residues. V was cut by 6 bases and J by 2 bases, with 13 bases left in between. CDR1 and CDR2 (germline): MNHEY, SVGAGI. CDR3 region: CASSFWTRNTGELFF. The CDR3 DNA reads as TGTGCCAGCAGCTTTTGGACAAGAAACACCGGGGAGCTGTTTTTT.

This clone was seen a few times. CDR3 DNA: TGCGCCAGCAGCTTGGGTTGGGGTGAAAACACTGAAGCTTTCTTT. As protein: CASSLGWGENTEAFF. The chain recombines TRBV5-1 with TRBJ1-1; the D is unclear. CDR1 is SGHRS, CDR2 YFSETQ, per germline. V lost 0 bases and J lost 2, with 11 bases in between. The CDR3 spans 15 residues.

The V call is TRBV11-3, the J call TRBJ2-7, with D maybe TRBD2 (5 bases). The CDR3 has 14 residues. CDR1 is SGHNT, CDR2 YENEEA, per germline. Trimming took off 5 bases at V and 0 bases at J, with 11 bases between the two ends. This chain's CDR3 is CASSRGQSSYEQYF. DNA of the CDR3: TGTGCCAGCAGCCGAGGGCAATCCTCCTACGAGCAGTACTTC.

The CDR3 region is CASRETGMNTEAFF. CDR3 nucleotide sequence: TGTGCCAGCAGGGAGACGGGGATGAACACTGAAGCTTTCTTT. This chain uses TRBV2 with TRBJ1-1, with D unresolved. The V gene's germline CDR1 is SNHLY and CDR2 FYNNEI. V lost 6 bases to trimming and J lost 0 bases, with 11 bases between them. This CDR3 spans 14 amino acids.

The chain joins TRBV25-1 to TRBJ1-3; TRBD1 aligns across 7 bases. This CDR3 has 17 amino acids. Germline V gives CDR1 MGHDK, CDR2 SYGVNS. The ends lost 4 bases at V and 0 bases at J; junction bases unmatched: 9. The CDR3 coding sequence is TGTGCCAGCAGTGCCTTTTCAGGGGGTTACTCTGGAAACACCATATATTTT. Translation: CASSAFSGGYSGNTIYF.

This clone occurred a few times. The chain recombines TRBV29-1 with TRBJ1-1; TRBD1 is a possible D gene (5 bases). The CDR3 is made up of 15 amino acids. Between the trimmed V and J ends, which lost 4 bases and 4 bases, there was a span of 19 bases. CDR1 and CDR2 from the germline V gene are SQVTM and ANQGSEA. In nucleotides, the CDR3 is TGCAGCGTTGGGCCTGGGGGGGGAGCGGCCACTGAAGCTTTCTTT. Amino acid sequence: CSVGPGGGAATEAFF.

This clone occurred a few times. The rearrangement uses TRBV5-1 and TRBJ2-2; D remains ambiguous. Trimming took off 4 bases at V and 0 bases at J, with 10 bases between the two ends. The CDR3 has 15 amino acids. Germline values: CDR1 SGHRS, CDR2 YFSETQ. The CDR3, as DNA: TGCGCCAGCAGCGAAGGACGGGCGAACACCGGGGAGCTGTTTTTT. Encoded protein: CASSEGRANTGELFF.

The gene calls are TRBV19 and TRBJ1-4; D uncertain. V gave up 6 bases and J gave up 8 bases, with 13 bases separating them. The length of the CDR3 is 13 residues. Germline V gene sequence: CDR1 LNHDA, CDR2 SQIVND (reference sequence). The DNA of the CDR3 is TGTGCCAGTAGGGCCCTACAAGGGGAAAAACTGTTTTTT. Its translation is CASRALQGEKLFF.

This chain connects TRBV7-2 to TRBJ2-7; 7 nucleotides align to TRBD2. The germline CDR1 and CDR2 sequences are SGHTA and FQGNSA. Trimming took 1 base from V and 2 from J; bases not matched to a gene: 8. The CDR3 contains 16 residues. The DNA for the CDR3 is TGTGCCAGCAGCTTAGTGTATCCGACTAGCCCCTACGAGCAGTACTTC. Translation: CASSLVYPTSPYEQYF.